This T cell receptor (beta chain) was documented in a study of vaccination effects on CD4 cells after COVID-19. Only a few counts were recorded for this clone. Its antigen is unidentified. Viral peptide pool expansion of antigen-specific CD4+ T cells preceded sequencing in the ViraFEST assay. Following 10 days of culture, CD4+ T cells were isolated. Days 3 and 7 were when half the medium was replaced with IL-2 medium. The method was immunoSEQ multiplex PCR; TCRdb's version includes in-frame clones alone and lacks a portion of them. The sample has approximately 87,000 clones; roughly four fifths are singletons. Germline CDR1 is KGHSH and CDR2 is LQKENI. The CDR3 loop spans 14 amino acids. V shed 3 bases and J shed 2 bases, with 8 bases lying between them.

V gene TRBV18 combines with J gene TRBJ1-5, with a weak D call TRBD1 (5 bases). This TCR was recovered from a human donor who received a COVID-19 vaccine. This specimen was CD4+ T cells from PBMCs cultured with HCoV-229E spike peptides, taken before COVID-19 vaccination. CDR3 residues: CASSPQTGNQPQHF. CDR3 in DNA: TGTGCCAGCTCACCGCAGACAGGCAATCAGCCCCAGCATTTT.